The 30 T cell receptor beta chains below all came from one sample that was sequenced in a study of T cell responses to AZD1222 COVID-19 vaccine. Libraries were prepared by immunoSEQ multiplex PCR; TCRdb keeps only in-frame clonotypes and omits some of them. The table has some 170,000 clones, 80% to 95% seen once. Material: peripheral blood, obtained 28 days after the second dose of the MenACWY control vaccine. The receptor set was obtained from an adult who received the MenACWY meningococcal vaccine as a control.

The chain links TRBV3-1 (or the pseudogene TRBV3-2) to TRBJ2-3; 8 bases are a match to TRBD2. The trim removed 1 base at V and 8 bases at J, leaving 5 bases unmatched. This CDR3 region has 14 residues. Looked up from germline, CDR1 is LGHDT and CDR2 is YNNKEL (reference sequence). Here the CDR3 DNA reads TGTGCCAGCAGCCAAGTTCGGGGGGGAAGTACGCAGTATTTT. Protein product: CASSQVRGGSTQYF.

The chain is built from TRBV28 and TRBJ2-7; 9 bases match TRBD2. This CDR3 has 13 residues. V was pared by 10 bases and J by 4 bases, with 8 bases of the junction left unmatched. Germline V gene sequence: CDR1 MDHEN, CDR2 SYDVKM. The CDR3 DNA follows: TGTGCCACGCGGGGGGGGCACTTGTACGAGCAGTACTTC. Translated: CATRGGHLYEQYF. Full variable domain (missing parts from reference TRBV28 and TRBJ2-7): DVKVTQSSRYLVKRTGEKVFLECVQDMDHENMFWYRQDPGLGLRLIYFSYDVKMKEKGDIPEGYSVSREKKERFSLILESASTNQTSMYLCATRGGHLYEQYFGPGTRLTVT.

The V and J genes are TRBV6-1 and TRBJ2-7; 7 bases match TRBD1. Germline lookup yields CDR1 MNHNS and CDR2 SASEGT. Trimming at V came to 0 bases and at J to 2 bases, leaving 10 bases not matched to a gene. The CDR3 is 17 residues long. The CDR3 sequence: CASSEAGPRQGAYEQYF. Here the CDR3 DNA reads TGTGCCAGCAGTGAAGCGGGGCCTCGACAGGGAGCCTACGAGCAGTACTTC.

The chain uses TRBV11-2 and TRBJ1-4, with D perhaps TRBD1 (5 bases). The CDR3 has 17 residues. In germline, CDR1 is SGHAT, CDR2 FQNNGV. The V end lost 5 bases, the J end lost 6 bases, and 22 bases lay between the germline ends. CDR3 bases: TGTGCCAGCAGCCCCTCTTTACGGGGGGTGACCGATGAAAAACTGTTTTTT. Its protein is CASSPSLRGVTDEKLFF.

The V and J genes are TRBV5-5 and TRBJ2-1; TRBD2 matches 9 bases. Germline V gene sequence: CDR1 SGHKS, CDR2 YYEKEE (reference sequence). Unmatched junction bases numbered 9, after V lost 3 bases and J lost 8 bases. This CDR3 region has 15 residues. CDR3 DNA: TGTGCCAGCAGCTCCCCGGGACTAGCTATGCATGAGCAGTTCTTC. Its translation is CASSSPGLAMHEQFF.

CDR3 sequence: CASSQGSNPPHEQYF. CDR3 bases: TGTGCCAGCAGCCAGGGATCTAACCCCCCCCACGAGCAGTACTTC. V usage is TRBV3-1 (or the pseudogene TRBV3-2) and J usage is TRBJ2-7; D not certain. The CDR3 runs to 15 residues. Germline-derived CDR1 and CDR2 are LGHDT and YNNKEL (reference sequence). The ends were cut back, 3 bases at V and 5 bases at J, with 17 bases in the middle.

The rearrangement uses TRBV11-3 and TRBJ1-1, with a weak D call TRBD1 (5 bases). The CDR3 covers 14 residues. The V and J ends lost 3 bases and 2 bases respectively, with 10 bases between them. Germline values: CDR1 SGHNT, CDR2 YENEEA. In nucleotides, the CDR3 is TGTGCCAGCAGCTTGGGGGGGATTAACACTGAAGCTTTCTTT. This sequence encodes CASSLGGINTEAFF.

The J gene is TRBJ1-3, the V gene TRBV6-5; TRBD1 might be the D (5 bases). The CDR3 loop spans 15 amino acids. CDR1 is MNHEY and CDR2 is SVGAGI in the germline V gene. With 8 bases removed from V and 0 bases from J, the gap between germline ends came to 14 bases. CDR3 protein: CASSRGASSGNTIYF. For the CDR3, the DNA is TGTGCCAGCTCACGAGGGGCTTCCTCTGGAAACACCATATATTTT.

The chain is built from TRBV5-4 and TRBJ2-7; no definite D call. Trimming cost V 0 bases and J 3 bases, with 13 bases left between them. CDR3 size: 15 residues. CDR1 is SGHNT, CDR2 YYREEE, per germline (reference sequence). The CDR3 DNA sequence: TGTGCCAGCAGCTTGGTTGGGCCCACCAACTACGAGCAGTACTTC. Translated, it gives CASSLVGPTNYEQYF.

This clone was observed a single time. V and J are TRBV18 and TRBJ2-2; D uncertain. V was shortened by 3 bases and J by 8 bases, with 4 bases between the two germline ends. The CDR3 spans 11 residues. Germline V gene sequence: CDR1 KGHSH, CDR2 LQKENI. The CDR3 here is CASSPSGELFF. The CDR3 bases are TGTGCCAGCTCACCTTCGGGGGAGCTGTTTTTT.

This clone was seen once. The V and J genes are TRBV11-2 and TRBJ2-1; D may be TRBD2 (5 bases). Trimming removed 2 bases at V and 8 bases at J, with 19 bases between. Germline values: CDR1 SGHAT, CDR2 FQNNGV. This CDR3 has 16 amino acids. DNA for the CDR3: TGTGCCAGCAGCTTATTGTCCCCTCCAGCGAGGGATGAGCAGTTCTTC. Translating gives CASSLLSPPARDEQFF.

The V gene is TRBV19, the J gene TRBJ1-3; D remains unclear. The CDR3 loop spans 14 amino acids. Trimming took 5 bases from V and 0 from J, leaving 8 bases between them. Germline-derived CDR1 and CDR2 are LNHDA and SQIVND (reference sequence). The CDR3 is CASSGLISGNTIYF. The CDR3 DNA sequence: TGTGCCAGTAGTGGACTAATCTCTGGAAACACCATATATTTT.

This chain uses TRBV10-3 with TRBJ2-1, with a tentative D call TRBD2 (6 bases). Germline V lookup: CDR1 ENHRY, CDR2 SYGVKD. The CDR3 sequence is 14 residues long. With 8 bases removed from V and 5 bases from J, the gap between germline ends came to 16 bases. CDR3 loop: CAIGEGGVDNEQFF. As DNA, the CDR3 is TGTGCCATCGGGGAAGGAGGGGTCGACAATGAGCAGTTCTTC.

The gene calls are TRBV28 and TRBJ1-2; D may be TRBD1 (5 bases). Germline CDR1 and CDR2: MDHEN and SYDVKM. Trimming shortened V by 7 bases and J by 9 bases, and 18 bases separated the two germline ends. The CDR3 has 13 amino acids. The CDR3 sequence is CASTSSQGFSYTF. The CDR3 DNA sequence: TGTGCCAGCACCTCCTCCCAGGGATTTAGCTACACCTTC.

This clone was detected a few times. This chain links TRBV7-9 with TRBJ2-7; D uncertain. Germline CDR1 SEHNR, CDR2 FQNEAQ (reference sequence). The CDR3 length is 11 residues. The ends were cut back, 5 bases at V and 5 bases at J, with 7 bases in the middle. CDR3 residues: CASSVTHEQYF. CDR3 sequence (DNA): TGTGCCAGCAGCGTCACCCACGAGCAGTACTTC. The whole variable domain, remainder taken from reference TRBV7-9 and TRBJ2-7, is DTGVSQNPRHKITKRGQNVTFRCDPISEHNRLYWYRQTLGQGPEFLTYFQNEAQLEKSRLLSDRFSAERPKGSFSTLEIQRTEQGDSAMYLCASSVTHEQYFGPGTRLTVT.

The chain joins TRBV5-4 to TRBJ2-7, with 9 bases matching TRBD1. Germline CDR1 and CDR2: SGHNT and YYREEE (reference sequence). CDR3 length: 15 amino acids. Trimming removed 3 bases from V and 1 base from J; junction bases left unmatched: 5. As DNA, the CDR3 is TGTGCCAGCAGCTCGGGACAGGGCTCATCCTACGAGCAGTACTTC. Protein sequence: CASSSGQGSSYEQYF.

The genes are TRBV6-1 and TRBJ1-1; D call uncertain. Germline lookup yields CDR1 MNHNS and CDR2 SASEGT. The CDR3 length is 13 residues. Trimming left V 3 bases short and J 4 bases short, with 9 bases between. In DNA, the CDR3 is TGTGCCAGCAGTGATCTCTCGGGCACTGAAGCTTTCTTT. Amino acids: CASSDLSGTEAFF.

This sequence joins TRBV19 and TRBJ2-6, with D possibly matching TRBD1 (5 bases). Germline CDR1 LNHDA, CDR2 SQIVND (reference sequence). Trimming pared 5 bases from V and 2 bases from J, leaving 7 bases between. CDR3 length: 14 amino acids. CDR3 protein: CASSQGAGANVLTF. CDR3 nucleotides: TGTGCCAGTAGTCAAGGGGCTGGGGCCAACGTCCTGACTTTC.

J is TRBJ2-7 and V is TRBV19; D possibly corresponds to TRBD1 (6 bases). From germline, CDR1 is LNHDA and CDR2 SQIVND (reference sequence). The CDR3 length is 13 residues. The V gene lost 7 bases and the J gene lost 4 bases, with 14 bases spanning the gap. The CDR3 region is CASTPGRGYEQYF. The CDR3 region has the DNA TGTGCCAGTACCCCCGGTAGGGGGTACGAGCAGTACTTC.

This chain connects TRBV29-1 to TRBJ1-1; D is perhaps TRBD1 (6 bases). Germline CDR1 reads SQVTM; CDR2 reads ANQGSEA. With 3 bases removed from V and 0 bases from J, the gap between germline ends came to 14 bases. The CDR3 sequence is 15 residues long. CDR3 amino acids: CSVEGRGAMNTEAFF. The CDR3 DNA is TGCAGCGTTGAGGGCAGGGGAGCCATGAACACTGAAGCTTTCTTT.

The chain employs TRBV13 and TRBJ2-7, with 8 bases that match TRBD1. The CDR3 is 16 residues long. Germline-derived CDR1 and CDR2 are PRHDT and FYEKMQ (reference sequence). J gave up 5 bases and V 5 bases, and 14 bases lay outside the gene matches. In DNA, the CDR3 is TGTGCCAGCAGCAAGGGGGTCAGGGGGCGTTACGACGAGCAGTACTTC. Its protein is CASSKGVRGRYDEQYF.

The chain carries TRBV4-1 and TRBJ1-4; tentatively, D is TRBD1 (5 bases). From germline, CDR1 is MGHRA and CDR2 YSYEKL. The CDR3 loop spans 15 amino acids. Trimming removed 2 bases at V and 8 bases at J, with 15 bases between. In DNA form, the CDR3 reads TGCGCCAGCAGCCAACCTTCCGTGACAGAAGAAAAACTGTTTTTT. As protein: CASSQPSVTEEKLFF.

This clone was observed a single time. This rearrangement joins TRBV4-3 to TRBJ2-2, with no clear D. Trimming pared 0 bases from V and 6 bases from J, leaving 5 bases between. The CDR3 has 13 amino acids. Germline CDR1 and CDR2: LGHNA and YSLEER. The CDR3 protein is CASSQEGSGELFF. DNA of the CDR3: TGCGCCAGCAGCCAAGAAGGGTCCGGGGAGCTGTTTTTT.

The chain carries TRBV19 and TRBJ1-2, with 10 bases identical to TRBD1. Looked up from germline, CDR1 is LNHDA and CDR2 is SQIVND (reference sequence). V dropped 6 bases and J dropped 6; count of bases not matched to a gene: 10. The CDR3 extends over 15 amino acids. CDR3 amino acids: CASSSTPGTGDGYTF. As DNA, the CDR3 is TGTGCCAGTAGCTCTACGCCTGGGACAGGGGATGGCTACACCTTC.

As DNA, the CDR3 is TGTGCCAGCAGTAGAGCGGGAGGCCGGGGGGGGAAACTGTTTTTT. It yields the protein CASSRAGGRGGKLFF. V gene TRBV11-2 combines with J gene TRBJ1-4; tentatively, D is TRBD1 (5 bases). V was pared by 6 bases and J by 11 bases, with 22 bases between. The CDR3 runs to 15 residues. Germline CDR1 reads SGHAT; CDR2 reads FQNNGV.

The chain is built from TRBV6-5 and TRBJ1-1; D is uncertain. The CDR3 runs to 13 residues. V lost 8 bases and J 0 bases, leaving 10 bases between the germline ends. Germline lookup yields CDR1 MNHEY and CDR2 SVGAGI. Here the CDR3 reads CASSNSLNTEAFF. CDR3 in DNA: TGTGCCAGCTCAAACAGCTTGAACACTGAAGCTTTCTTT.

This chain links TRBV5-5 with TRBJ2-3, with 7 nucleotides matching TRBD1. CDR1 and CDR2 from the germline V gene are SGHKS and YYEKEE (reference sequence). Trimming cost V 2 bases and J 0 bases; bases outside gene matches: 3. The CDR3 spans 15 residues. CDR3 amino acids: CASSLDRASTDTQYF. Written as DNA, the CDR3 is TGTGCCAGCAGCTTAGACAGGGCGAGCACAGATACGCAGTATTTT. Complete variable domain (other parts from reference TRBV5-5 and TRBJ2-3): DAGVTQSPTHLIKTRGQQVTLRCSPISGHKSVSWYQQVLGQGPQFIFQYYEKEERGRGNFPDRFSARQFPNYSSELNVNALLLGDSALYLCASSLDRASTDTQYFGPGTRLTVL.

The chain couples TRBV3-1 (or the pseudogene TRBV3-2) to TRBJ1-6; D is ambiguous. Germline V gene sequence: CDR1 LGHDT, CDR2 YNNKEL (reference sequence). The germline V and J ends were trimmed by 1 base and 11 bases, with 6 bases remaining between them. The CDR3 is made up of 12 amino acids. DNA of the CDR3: TGTGCCAGCAGCCAAGGGGGAGCACCCCTCCACTTT. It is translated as CASSQGGAPLHF.

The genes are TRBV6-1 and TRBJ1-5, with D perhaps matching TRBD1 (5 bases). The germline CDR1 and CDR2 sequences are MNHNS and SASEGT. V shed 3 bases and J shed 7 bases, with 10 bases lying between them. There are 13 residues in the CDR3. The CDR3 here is CASSDRVGQPQHF. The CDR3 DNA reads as TGTGCCAGCAGTGACAGGGTTGGGCAGCCCCAGCATTTT.

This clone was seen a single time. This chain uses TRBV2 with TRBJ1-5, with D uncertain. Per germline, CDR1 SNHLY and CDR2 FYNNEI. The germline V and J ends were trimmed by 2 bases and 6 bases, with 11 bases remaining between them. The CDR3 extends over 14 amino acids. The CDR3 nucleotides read TGTGCCAGCAGTGAATGGAGAGTGGGTCAGCCCCAGCATTTT. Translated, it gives CASSEWRVGQPQHF.